A selection of T cell receptor beta chains follows, all from one sample in a study of post-analysis software for immune sequencing data. Using its own MiXCR run on the PCR reads, TCRdb lists one record per CDR3 protein. Of hundreds of thousands of distinct CDR3 sequences in the sample, roughly three fifths were seen once. The source material was blood. These receptors were collected from a girl aged 2-10 years with multiple sclerosis. Each CDR3 is given with its conserved first and last residue. Expanded clones are given a class, and other clones once, few, many or no size at all.

TRBJ1-2 . TRBV5-1 CASSLGPGSGDGYTF
TRBJ1-2 . TRBV20-1 CSARSGQGITRGYTF
TRBJ2-7 . TRBV6-5 CASSYSGGEWDEQYF
TRBJ2-7 few TRBV11-2 CASSLLAANEQYF
TRBJ1-2 . TRBV3-1 CASSLYYRVGYGYTF
TRBJ2-5 few TRBV9 CASSVEGSETQYF
. . TRBV12-3/TRBV12-4 CASSGNRDRGTQYF
TRBJ2-6 once TRBV15 CATSREVVGGFSGANVLTF
TRBJ2-5 . TRBV2 CASSENGETQYF
TRBJ2-1 . TRBV5-4 CASSFPGLGGDGQFF
TRBJ2-7 . TRBV28 CASTETAGFYEQYF
TRBJ2-3 . TRBV25-1 CASSEYISTDTQYF
TRBJ1-6 . TRBV12-3/TRBV12-4 CASSREGKLSPLHF
TRBJ1-5 . TRBV6-5 CASSYAGHQPQHF
. . TRBV7-9 CASSLWDRYEQYF
TRBJ2-3 . TRBV29-1 CSVEVPNPEVRGSTDTQYF
TRBJ2-7 . TRBV20-1 CSAHPGQLTYEQYF
TRBJ1-2 . TRBV7-2 CASSLGVALLGYGYTF
TRBJ2-3 . TRBV20-1 CSARELDGTSKLADTQYF
TRBJ1-2 once TRBV3-1 CASSQEDRQIGGYTF
TRBJ1-2 once TRBV30 CAWRREGAGSYGYTF
TRBJ2-1 . TRBV7-2 CASSLAASGAFQEFF
TRBJ2-7 once TRBV20-1 CSAKQREASYEQYF
TRBJ2-3 few TRBV7-9 CASSLSPVGDTQYF
TRBJ2-7 once TRBV2 CASSGTGRGEQYF
TRBJ2-3 . TRBV27 CASSLEAAGGQDTQYF
TRBJ2-7 . TRBV5-1 CASGLGGSGPNEQYF
TRBJ1-5 . TRBV24-1 CATSDFYQNNQPQHF
TRBJ2-3 . TRBV12-3/TRBV12-4 CASSFRREGPRDTQYF
TRBJ2-1 few TRBV20-1 CSARTSGGAGEQFF
TRBJ1-2 . TRBV12-3/TRBV12-4 CASIRGAHGEGYTF
TRBJ2-3 . TRBV11-2 CASSSGWRRTDTQYF
TRBJ2-5 few TRBV4-1 CASSQVFGGYETQYF
TRBJ2-5 . TRBV20-1 CSAGLAGPQETQYF
TRBJ2-3 . TRBV11-3 CASSTRPDTQYF
TRBJ2-5 . TRBV29-1 CSVEASLKETQYF
TRBJ2-3 . TRBV5-1 CASSLAGTGTSTDTQYF
TRBJ2-5 . TRBV29-1 CSVEGLAGETQYF
TRBJ2-5 . TRBV29-1 CSVARTSEGEQYF
TRBJ2-3 few TRBV7-9 CASGPPGSRESYADTQYF
TRBJ2-1 . TRBV29-1 CSVGGEGEQFF
TRBJ2-3 . TRBV9 CASSETSGFTDTQYF
TRBJ2-1 . TRBV6-6 CASSYRGGNEQFF
TRBJ1-2 few TRBV20-1 CSARIQGAIYGYTF
TRBJ2-1 . TRBV6-5 CASRLGLPNEQFF
TRBJ1-2 . TRBV6-6 CASSQPAGQNNYGYTF